Presented here are 17 T cell receptor beta chains from one specimen sequenced in a study of human T cells and chemical hapten exposure. This sample's time point: healthy volunteer bleed at 2 weeks. Researchers extracted total RNA from unfractionated whole blood. Via MiXCR, TCRdb re-called the RACE reads, giving one row per CDR3 protein. The data show 100,000 to 150,000 distinct CDR3 sequences, around 8.3% seen once. Source material: whole blood. These TCRs come from a male donor in good health. Some clones in this sample may be carry-over from other donors' samples.

This clonotype has a handful of counts. This rearrangement joins TRBV20-1 to TRBJ2-3, with 9 bases lining up with TRBD2. The CDR3 extends over 13 amino acids. The germline CDR1 and CDR2 sequences are DFQATT and SNEGSKA (reference sequence). The V segment lost 6 bases and the J segment 1 base; nucleotides outside the gene matches: 2. The CDR3 nucleotides read TGCAGTGCCCAGCGGGGGGGCACAGATACGCAGTATTTT. This sequence encodes CSAQRGGTDTQYF.

This clonotype has a handful of counts. The V and J genes are TRBV18 and TRBJ2-2, with D maybe TRBD1 (6 bases). The germline CDR1 and CDR2 sequences are KGHSH and LQKENI. Trimming stripped 6 bases from V and 6 bases from J, with 11 bases between. This CDR3 is built from 13 residues. For the CDR3, the DNA is TGTGCCAGCTCGTACAACAGGGCCGGGGAGCTGTTTTTT. Its protein is CASSYNRAGELFF. The whole variable domain, filled in from reference TRBV18 and TRBJ2-2, reads NAGVMQNPRHLVRRRGQEARLRCSPMKGHSHVYWYRQLPEEGLKFMVYLQKENIIDESGMPKERFSAEFPKEGPSILRIQQVVRGDSAAYFCASSYNRAGELFFGEGSRLTVL.

The rearrangement joins TRBV6-5 to TRBJ2-1, with 9 nucleotides matching TRBD1. V shed 2 bases, J shed 2 bases, and the junction held 4 bases outside the gene matches. The CDR3 spans 16 residues. CDR1 and CDR2 (germline): MNHEY, SVGAGI. The CDR3 here is CASSYETGGPYNEQFF. For the CDR3, the DNA is TGTGCCAGCAGTTACGAGACAGGGGGACCCTACAATGAGCAGTTCTTC.

The DNA for the CDR3 is TGCAGCGTTGCACCAACGCTCGGGACAGTGAAGTCCAATGAGCAGTTCTTC. Translated: CSVAPTLGTVKSNEQFF. The V call is TRBV29-1, the J call TRBJ2-1; 7 nucleotides agree with TRBD1. Germline values: CDR1 SQVTM, CDR2 ANQGSEA. This CDR3 has 17 residues. Losses at the gene ends were 4 bases for V and 6 bases for J; bases not matched to a gene: 18.

This clonotype was recorded a few times. The gene calls are TRBV29-1 and TRBJ2-7; a weak D match, TRBD2 (7 bases). The germline V gene has CDR1 SQVTM and CDR2 ANQGSEA. The CDR3 runs to 15 residues. The V end lost 7 bases, the J end lost 1 base, and 20 bases lay between the germline ends. CDR3 protein: CSAKGGASGSYEQYF. The DNA of the CDR3 is TGCAGCGCGAAGGGGGGGGCCAGCGGTTCCTACGAGCAGTACTTC.

This chain connects TRBV19 to TRBJ1-2, with unresolved D. The V gene lost 3 bases and the J gene lost 8 bases, with 13 bases spanning the gap. Germline CDR1 is LNHDA and CDR2 is SQIVND (reference sequence). The CDR3 is made up of 13 amino acids. The CDR3 DNA reads as TGTGCCAGTAGTATCCACTCTGGGCCAGGCTACACCTTC. Its protein product is CASSIHSGPGYTF.

This clonotype showed up many times. The CDR3 DNA reads TGTGCCAGCTCACCCGACTTTACAGATACGCAGTATTTT. Its translation is CASSPDFTDTQYF. This chain joins TRBV18 and TRBJ2-3, with D uncertain. Trimming cost V 3 bases and J 3 bases, with 7 bases left between them. The germline V gene has CDR1 KGHSH and CDR2 LQKENI. This CDR3 comprises 13 residues.

The sample holds a few counts of this clonotype. The gene calls are TRBV19 and TRBJ2-5, with 9 bases identical to TRBD2. The J segment lost 7 bases and the V segment lost 3 bases, leaving 15 bases of the junction unmatched. The CDR3 runs to 17 residues. Germline values: CDR1 LNHDA, CDR2 SQIVND (reference sequence). DNA for the CDR3: TGTGCCAGTAGTATTGCGGGAGGGCCGTCAGGATTCGGGACCCAGTACTTC. Its protein is CASSIAGGPSGFGTQYF.

The chain combines TRBV6-6 with TRBJ1-4; a weak D match, TRBD1 (5 bases). The CDR3 extends over 15 amino acids. CDR1 MNHNY and CDR2 SVGAGI come from the germline V gene (reference sequence). V was shortened by 2 bases and J by 7 bases, with 14 bases between the two germline ends. The CDR3 bases are TGTGCCAGCAGTTACCAAGGGGACCGTCTTGAAAAACTGTTTTTT. Its protein product is CASSYQGDRLEKLFF.

Many counts were recorded for this clonotype. V is TRBV20-1 and J is TRBJ1-1; possible D gene TRBD1, 6 bases. This CDR3 is 13 amino acids long. CDR1 DFQATT and CDR2 SNEGSKA come from the germline V gene (reference sequence). Between the trimmed V and J ends, which lost 6 bases and 5 bases, there was a span of 16 bases. The CDR3 sequence: CSAPLGAGTEAFF. CDR3 DNA sequence: TGCAGTGCCCCACTGGGGGCTGGTACTGAAGCTTTCTTT.

This clonotype has ten or more counts. The V gene is TRBV6-2 or TRBV6-3, the J gene TRBJ1-5, with 10 bases that match TRBD1. Germline V gene sequence: CDR1 MNHEY, CDR2 SVGEGT. The CDR3 loop spans 15 amino acids. Unmatched junction bases numbered 5, after V lost 3 bases and J lost 6 bases. The CDR3 bases are TGTGCCAGCAGTTATTGGGACAGGGGCATTCAGCCCCAGCATTTT. Its protein is CASSYWDRGIQPQHF.

This clonotype was seen a few times. V gene TRBV18 combines with J gene TRBJ1-2; D uncertain. V dropped 2 bases and J dropped 4 bases, with 11 bases sitting between them. This CDR3 is built from 14 residues. Per germline, CDR1 KGHSH and CDR2 LQKENI. This CDR3 reads CASSPAGQIYGYTF. The DNA of the CDR3 is TGTGCCAGCTCACCAGCCGGGCAAATCTATGGCTACACCTTC.

This clonotype turned up a few times. The chain combines TRBV3-1 with TRBJ2-7, with a tentative D call TRBD2 (6 bases). The CDR3 contains 15 residues. V lost 4 bases to trimming and J lost 5 bases, with 18 bases between them. Germline V CDR1 and CDR2: LGHDT, YNNKEL (reference sequence). As DNA, the CDR3 is TGTGCCAGCAGCCCCCCGGCGTTCGGCGGGAACGAGCAGTACTTC. Protein product: CASSPPAFGGNEQYF.

The chain joins TRBV7-8 to TRBJ2-5; TRBD2 might be the D (6 bases). The CDR3 is 15 amino acids. From germline, CDR1 is SGHVS and CDR2 FQNEAQ. With 5 bases removed from V and 1 base from J, the gap between germline ends came to 14 bases. The CDR3 loop is CASSPRTTFQETQYF. Here the CDR3 DNA reads TGTGCCAGCAGCCCCCGGACTACCTTCCAAGAGACCCAGTACTTC.

The J gene is TRBJ1-1, the V gene TRBV25-1; D call uncertain. Trimming took 0 bases from V and 5 from J, leaving 10 bases between them. Germline V gene lookup returns CDR1 MGHDK and CDR2 SYGVNS. CDR3 length: 14 residues. The CDR3 region is CASSEYLEETEAFF. For the CDR3, the DNA is TGTGCCAGCAGTGAATATTTGGAAGAAACTGAAGCTTTCTTT.

This clonotype was counted many times. The chain is built from TRBV24-1 and TRBJ1-5, with D unclear. CDR3 length: 18 amino acids. Germline CDR1 and CDR2: KGHDR and SFDVKD. The V gene lost 1 base and the J gene lost 1 base, with 16 bases spanning the gap. CDR3 amino acids: CATSDFPVGSGSNQPQHF. The DNA of the CDR3 is TGTGCCACCAGTGATTTCCCCGTAGGTTCCGGCAGCAATCAGCCCCAGCATTTT.

The gene calls are TRBV9 and TRBJ2-2; D remains ambiguous. The CDR3 loop spans 13 amino acids. Germline assignment: CDR1 SGDLS and CDR2 YYNGEE. V lost 4 bases to trimming and J lost 3 bases, with 7 bases between them. The CDR3 loop is CASSPHYTGELFF. The CDR3 DNA follows: TGTGCCAGCAGCCCCCATTACACCGGGGAGCTGTTTTTT.